A single sample gave rise to the 25 T cell receptor beta chains below, sequenced in a study of early T cells in non-severe SARS-CoV-2 infection. MiXCR was run by TCRdb on the 5' RACE reads, yielding one entry per CDR3 protein. The table lists about 77,000 distinct CDR3 sequences, about 16% of them singletons. Sequencing used whole blood. These receptors all come from an adult who was a healthcare worker with PCR-confirmed SARS-CoV-2 infection or an uninfected control (not recorded which).

This clonotype was counted a few times. The V call is TRBV9, the J call TRBJ2-7, with D possibly TRBD1 on 5 matching bases. The CDR3 contains 13 residues. Trimming cost V 3 bases and J 0 bases, with 7 bases left between them. Germline CDR1 and CDR2: SGDLS and YYNGEE. The CDR3 here is CASSATASYEQYF. The CDR3 DNA follows: TGTGCCAGCAGCGCGACAGCCTCCTACGAGCAGTACTTC.

J is TRBJ2-5 and V is TRBV25-1, with TRBD1 matching 7 bases. The germline V gene encodes CDR1 MGHDK and CDR2 SYGVNS. V trimming: 5 bases; J trimming: 5 bases; junction bases outside the gene matches: 11. The CDR3 covers 15 residues. The CDR3 reads CASSRERGPGETQYF. The CDR3, as DNA: TGTGCCAGCAGTAGGGAGAGGGGGCCGGGGGAGACCCAGTACTTC.

The chain carries TRBV27 and TRBJ2-3; possibly TRBD2 for D (5 bases). The CDR3 has 16 amino acids. Germline V gene data show CDR1 as MNHEY and CDR2 as SMNVEV (reference sequence). Trimming took off 4 bases at V and 0 bases at J, with 14 bases between the two ends. The CDR3 region is CASSSLRGLSTDTQYF. The CDR3, as DNA: TGTGCCAGCAGTTCGCTTCGGGGTCTCAGCACAGATACGCAGTATTTT.

The table lists this clonotype with many counts. J is TRBJ2-1 and V is TRBV11-2, with 8 bases matching TRBD2. After removal of 0 bases from V and 2 bases from J, the junction contained 15 bases not matched to a gene. CDR1 and CDR2 from the germline V gene are SGHAT and FQNNGV. The length of the CDR3 is 20 residues. CDR3 DNA sequence: TGTGCCAGCAGCTTAGATCTCGTTTGGAGCGGGAGCGGCACCTACAATGAGCAGTTCTTC. This codes for CASSLDLVWSGSGTYNEQFF.

The J gene is TRBJ2-3, the V gene TRBV7-9, with D uncertain. V lost 4 bases, J lost 4 bases, and 3 bases lay in between. From germline, CDR1 is SEHNR and CDR2 FQNEAQ (reference sequence). The CDR3 spans 11 residues. CDR3 residues: CASSSPDTQYF. The CDR3 DNA sequence: TGTGCCAGCAGCTCACCAGATACGCAGTATTTT. Based on the CDR3 plus reference TRBV7-9 and TRBJ2-3, the full variable domain is DTGVSQNPRHKITKRGQNVTFRCDPISEHNRLYWYRQTLGQGPEFLTYFQNEAQLEKSRLLSDRFSAERPKGSFSTLEIQRTEQGDSAMYLCASSSPDTQYFGPGTRLTVL.

The sample holds many counts of this clonotype. The gene calls are TRBV30 and TRBJ2-3, with D possibly called TRBD1 or TRBD2 (5 bases each). Germline CDR1 GTSNPN, CDR2 SVGIG (reference sequence). V lost 1 base and J 1 base, leaving 12 bases between the germline ends. The CDR3 length is 15 residues. CDR3 nucleotides: TGTGCCTGGAGTGGAGGGGTCGTCGGCACAGATACGCAGTATTTT. Translation gives CAWSGGVVGTDTQYF.

This chain connects TRBV11-1 to TRBJ2-2; a possible D gene is TRBD1 (5 bases). Trimming removed 8 bases from V and 0 bases from J, with 10 bases in between. Germline loops: CDR1 SGHAT, CDR2 FQDESV (reference sequence). There are 14 residues in the CDR3. The CDR3 reads CASSLGANTGELFF. The DNA of the CDR3 is TGTGCCAGCTCCCTAGGGGCGAACACCGGGGAGCTGTTTTTT. Full variable domain (outside the CDR3, taken from reference TRBV11-1 and TRBJ2-2): EAEVAQSPRYKITEKSQAVAFWCDPISGHATLYWYRQILGQGPELLVQFQDESVVDDSQLPKDRFSAERLKGVDSTLKIQPAELGDSAMYLCASSLGANTGELFFGEGSRLTVL.

This clonotype has a handful of counts. The V and J genes are TRBV11-2 and TRBJ2-2, with no clear D. V lost 5 bases, J lost 6 bases, and 16 bases lay in between. The germline V gene encodes CDR1 SGHAT and CDR2 FQNNGV. CDR3 size: 15 residues. This chain's CDR3 is CASSPMEMLAGELFF. The CDR3, as DNA: TGTGCCAGCAGCCCTATGGAAATGCTTGCCGGGGAGCTGTTTTTT.

The CDR3 nucleotides are TGTGCCAGCAGCCCGACCAACGACTACGAGCAGTACTTC. It yields the protein CASSPTNDYEQYF. This chain links TRBV9 with TRBJ2-7; D call uncertain. V lost 4 bases to trimming and J lost 3 bases, with 11 bases between them. The germline CDR1 and CDR2 sequences are SGDLS and YYNGEE. This CDR3 has 13 amino acids.

The table lists this clonotype with many counts. The chain has TRBV28 and TRBJ2-7, with D hard to call. This CDR3 region has 12 residues. Trimming took off 6 bases at V and 2 bases at J, with 8 bases between the two ends. The germline V gene encodes CDR1 MDHEN and CDR2 SYDVKM. The CDR3 DNA follows: TGTGCCAGCAGGAGCCCTGCCTACGAGCAGTACTTC. It yields the protein CASRSPAYEQYF. Combining the CDR3 with reference TRBV28 and TRBJ2-7 gives the whole variable domain DVKVTQSSRYLVKRTGEKVFLECVQDMDHENMFWYRQDPGLGLRLIYFSYDVKMKEKGDIPEGYSVSREKKERFSLILESASTNQTSMYLCASRSPAYEQYFGPGTRLTVT.

This clonotype turned up a few times. The V and J genes are TRBV7-9 and TRBJ2-5, with 11 bases identical to TRBD2. Germline CDR1 SEHNR, CDR2 FQNEAQ (reference sequence). Losses at the gene ends were 5 bases for V and 5 bases for J; bases not matched to a gene: 7. There are 15 residues in the CDR3. The CDR3 is CASSPIAGGPETQYF. CDR3 nucleotides: TGTGCCAGCAGCCCAATAGCGGGGGGGCCGGAGACCCAGTACTTC.

The chain combines TRBV29-1 with TRBJ1-5; D is ambiguous. The V and J ends lost 3 bases and 4 bases respectively, with 10 bases between them. The CDR3 sequence is 13 residues long. Germline CDR1 SQVTM, CDR2 ANQGSEA. The CDR3 protein is CSVDEGRNQPQHF. In DNA form, the CDR3 reads TGCAGCGTTGACGAGGGAAGGAATCAGCCCCAGCATTTT.

V and J are TRBV18 and TRBJ2-2; 7 nucleotides match TRBD1. J lost 1 base, V lost 8 bases, and 4 bases had no gene match. Germline values: CDR1 KGHSH, CDR2 LQKENI. This CDR3 spans 14 amino acids. DNA of the CDR3: TGTGCCAGCGTCGGGACAGTGAACACCGGGGAGCTGTTTTTT. It is translated as CASVGTVNTGELFF.

This clonotype turned up a few times. This chain links TRBV7-8 with TRBJ2-1, with 10 bases identical to TRBD2. V lost 4 bases, J lost 1 base, and 4 bases stayed unmatched. Germline values: CDR1 SGHVS, CDR2 FQNEAQ. This CDR3 is 16 amino acids long. The CDR3 is CASSSPAGGSYNEQFF. CDR3 coding DNA: TGTGCCAGCAGCTCTCCAGCGGGAGGGTCCTACAATGAGCAGTTCTTC.

The rearrangement links TRBV7-3 to TRBJ2-3; the match to TRBD2 covers 8 bases. CDR1 is SGHTA, CDR2 FQGTGA, per germline. The CDR3 runs 17 residues. V gave up 5 bases and J gave up 2 bases; unmatched junction bases: 12. The CDR3 sequence is CASSPMPAGGLTDTQYF. In nucleotides, the CDR3 is TGTGCCAGCAGCCCCATGCCGGCGGGGGGACTCACAGATACGCAGTATTTT.

This rearrangement joins TRBV10-3 to TRBJ2-1, with no clear D. The germline gives CDR1 ENHRY, CDR2 SYGVKD. The germline V and J ends were trimmed by 6 bases and 2 bases, with 14 bases remaining between them. The CDR3 sequence is 15 residues long. DNA for the CDR3: TGTGCCATCAGCCCATACGGCGATACCTACAATGAGCAGTTCTTC. It encodes CAISPYGDTYNEQFF.

This clonotype came up a few times. The rearrangement joins TRBV20-1 to TRBJ2-1; 9 bases are shared with TRBD2. V lost 6 bases to trimming and J lost 1 base; unmatched junction nucleotides: 4. This CDR3 spans 14 amino acids. Germline CDR1 reads DFQATT; CDR2 reads SNEGSKA (reference sequence). The CDR3, as DNA: TGCAGTGCGACAACTAGCGGGTCCTACAATGAGCAGTTCTTC. This encodes CSATTSGSYNEQFF.

This clonotype is termed medium-sized. The V gene is TRBV7-6, the J gene TRBJ2-2, with D perhaps given as TRBD1 or TRBD2 (5 bases each). The CDR3 runs 17 residues. V shed 2 bases and J shed 3 bases, with 16 bases lying between them. CDR1 is SGHVS and CDR2 is FNYEAQ in the germline V gene. CDR3 in amino acids: CASSLIPRGLDTGELFF. CDR3 sequence (DNA): TGTGCCAGCAGCTTAATACCGAGGGGCCTTGACACCGGGGAGCTGTTTTTT.

This clonotype was found once. V and J are TRBV7-9 and TRBJ2-5; 15 nucleotides agree with TRBD2. The V gene's germline CDR1 is SEHNR and CDR2 FQNEAQ (reference sequence). This CDR3 spans 17 amino acids. Trimming took 5 bases from V and 5 from J; bases not matched to a gene: 9. CDR3 loop: CASSLRTSGRAGETQYF. The CDR3 DNA follows: TGTGCCAGCAGCCTCCGGACTAGCGGGAGGGCCGGGGAGACCCAGTACTTC. Based on the CDR3 plus reference TRBV7-9 and TRBJ2-5, the full variable domain is DTGVSQNPRHKITKRGQNVTFRCDPISEHNRLYWYRQTLGQGPEFLTYFQNEAQLEKSRLLSDRFSAERPKGSFSTLEIQRTEQGDSAMYLCASSLRTSGRAGETQYFGPGTRLLVL.

Ten or more counts support this clonotype. The V gene is TRBV29-1, the J gene TRBJ2-1; 10 positions match TRBD2. CDR3 size: 14 residues. V was pared by 7 bases and J by 1 base, with 4 bases of the junction left unmatched. CDR1 SQVTM and CDR2 ANQGSEA come from the germline V gene. The CDR3 coding sequence is TGCAGCGGAAGCGGGAGGGGATCCTACAATGAGCAGTTCTTC. Encoded protein: CSGSGRGSYNEQFF.

The chain recombines TRBV13 with TRBJ2-1; 8 nucleotides line up with TRBD2. CDR3 length equals 17 residues. Looked up from germline, CDR1 is PRHDT and CDR2 is FYEKMQ (reference sequence). Losses at the gene ends were 4 bases for V and 8 bases for J; bases not matched to a gene: 16. Here the CDR3 reads CASSSYAGTSIVDEQFF. CDR3 nucleotides: TGTGCCAGCAGCTCCTATGCCGGGACTAGTATTGTAGATGAGCAGTTCTTC.

V gene TRBV12-3 or TRBV12-4 combines with J gene TRBJ1-1; no reliable D call. The CDR3 consists of 14 residues. Trimming pared 2 bases from V and 5 bases from J, leaving 12 bases between. The CDR3 sequence is CASSLQRGRTEAFF. Here the CDR3 DNA reads TGTGCCAGCAGTTTACAGCGTGGGAGGACTGAAGCTTTCTTT.

This clonotype appeared a few times. V and J are TRBV14 and TRBJ2-1, with TRBD2 matching over 7 bases. Germline values: CDR1 SGHDN, CDR2 FVKESK. The CDR3 is 16 residues long. After removal of 5 bases from V and 0 bases from J, the junction contained 7 bases not matched to a gene. The CDR3, as DNA: TGTGCCAGCAGCTACTGGGGGGGGAGCTCCTACAATGAGCAGTTCTTC. Translating it yields CASSYWGGSSYNEQFF. Variable domain in full (rest from reference TRBV14 and TRBJ2-1): EAGVTQFPSHSVIEKGQTVTLRCDPISGHDNLYWYRRVMGKEIKFLLHFVKESKQDESGMPNNRFLAERTGGTYSTLKVQPAELEDSGVYFCASSYWGGSSYNEQFFGPGTRLTVL.

This clonotype was observed a handful of times. The chain uses TRBV9 and TRBJ1-6; tentative D call: TRBD1 (6 bases). The CDR3 consists of 15 residues. CDR1 and CDR2 from the germline V gene are SGDLS and YYNGEE. The V end was cut by 0 bases, the J end by 4 bases, with 8 bases between. As DNA, the CDR3 is TGTGCCAGCAGCGTAGCAGGGGCATATAATTCACCCCTCCACTTT. This sequence encodes CASSVAGAYNSPLHF. Drawing the rest from reference TRBV9 and TRBJ1-6, the complete variable domain is DSGVTQTPKHLITATGQRVTLRCSPRSGDLSVYWYQQSLDQGLQFLIQYYNGEERAKGNILERFSAQQFPDLHSELNLSSLELGDSALYFCASSVAGAYNSPLHFGNGTRLTVT.

There are many counts of this clonotype. The genes are TRBV5-1 and TRBJ2-5, with D tentatively TRBD2 (5 bases). Germline loops: CDR1 SGHRS, CDR2 YFSETQ. V shed 0 bases and J shed 7 bases, with 10 bases lying between them. This CDR3 has 13 amino acids. The CDR3 DNA is TGCGCCAGCAGCTTGGAAGGTCGGGGGACCCAGTACTTC. Its protein product is CASSLEGRGTQYF.